Below are 25 T cell receptor beta chains sequenced from a single sample in a study of T cell repertoires in cytomegalovirus infection. MiXCR, run by TCRdb on the reads, gives a single entry per CDR3 protein. This sample has 480,000 or so distinct CDR3 sequences, with around 11% found just once. Sequencing used PBMCs. These receptors came from a human donor in good health (CMV status not recorded). Some clones in this sample may be carry-over from other donors' samples.

The table lists this clonotype with a few counts. The V gene is TRBV20-1, the J gene TRBJ2-6; TRBD2 agrees at 10 bases. CDR1 is DFQATT, CDR2 SNEGSKA, per germline (reference sequence). This CDR3 has 19 residues. V shed 0 bases, J shed 1 base, and the junction held 9 bases outside the gene matches. The CDR3 here is CSARDSASGRLSGANVLTF. The DNA of the CDR3 is TGCAGTGCTAGAGATTCGGCTAGCGGGAGATTATCTGGGGCCAACGTCCTGACTTTC.

This clonotype was seen at least ten times. This rearrangement joins TRBV29-1 to TRBJ1-4, with 12 bases aligning to TRBD1. The CDR3 is 16 amino acids. The trim removed 3 bases at V and 5 bases at J, leaving 7 bases unmatched. From germline, CDR1 is SQVTM and CDR2 ANQGSEA. The CDR3 DNA follows: TGCAGCGTTGATATGGGACAGGGGGCTAGAAATGAAAAACTGTTTTTT. Translated: CSVDMGQGARNEKLFF.

This chain joins TRBV20-1 and TRBJ1-6; no clear D. Between the trimmed V and J ends, which lost 0 bases and 0 bases, there was a span of 12 bases. There are 17 residues in the CDR3. Looked up from germline, CDR1 is DFQATT and CDR2 is SNEGSKA (reference sequence). DNA of the CDR3: TGCAGTGCTAGAGATTCCTCAGAGAGCTCCTATAATTCACCCCTCCACTTT. Protein sequence: CSARDSSESSYNSPLHF.

V gene TRBV3-1 combines with J gene TRBJ2-2; 9 positions agree with TRBD1. CDR3 length: 15 residues. V trimming: 2 bases; J trimming: 4 bases; junction bases outside the gene matches: 2. CDR1 is LGHDT and CDR2 is YNNKEL in the germline V gene (reference sequence). CDR3 in amino acids: CASSQQGQGTGELFF. In DNA, the CDR3 is TGTGCCAGCAGCCAACAGGGACAGGGCACCGGGGAGCTGTTTTTT.

The sample holds a few counts of this clonotype. The chain uses TRBV20-1 and TRBJ2-1; no firm D call. Trimming removed 0 bases from V and 0 bases from J, with 9 bases in between. From germline, CDR1 is DFQATT and CDR2 SNEGSKA (reference sequence). This CDR3 has 15 amino acids. This chain's CDR3 is CSARENRISYNEQFF. DNA of the CDR3: TGCAGTGCTAGAGAGAACAGAATCTCCTACAATGAGCAGTTCTTC.

The rearrangement uses TRBV27 and TRBJ2-6; TRBD1 agrees at 8 bases. Per germline, CDR1 MNHEY and CDR2 SMNVEV (reference sequence). The CDR3 is made up of 16 amino acids. V lost 5 bases, J lost 3 bases, and 6 bases stayed unmatched. CDR3 amino acids: CASSQRQGFGANVLTF. The CDR3 coding sequence is TGTGCCAGCAGTCAACGACAGGGGTTTGGGGCCAACGTCCTGACTTTC. The full variable domain, completed using reference TRBV27 and TRBJ2-6, is EAQVTQNPRYLITVTGKKLTVTCSQNMNHEYMSWYRQDPGLGLRQIYYSMNVEVTDKGDVPEGYKVSRKEKRNFPLILESPSPNQTSLYFCASSQRQGFGANVLTFGAGSRLTVL.

The chain links TRBV28 to TRBJ2-7; TRBD2 matches at 10 bases. Germline CDR1 MDHEN, CDR2 SYDVKM. The V gene end was trimmed by 6 bases and the J gene end by 6 bases; junction bases not matched to a gene: 8. This CDR3 contains 14 residues. CDR3 DNA: TGTGCCAGCAGGGCCGGGACTAGCGAGAGCGAGCAGTACTTC. Translation: CASRAGTSESEQYF.

There are many counts of this clonotype. The J gene is TRBJ2-7, the V gene TRBV6-1; maybe TRBD2 (7 bases). CDR3 size: 14 residues. Trimming left V 5 bases short and J 5 bases short, with 16 bases between. The germline V gene has CDR1 MNHNS and CDR2 SASEGT. CDR3: CASSMYREGHEQYF. The CDR3 DNA follows: TGTGCCAGCAGTATGTACAGGGAGGGACACGAGCAGTACTTC.

This clonotype was recorded many times. This rearrangement joins TRBV18 to TRBJ2-7; 7 bases are shared with TRBD1. V shed 2 bases, J shed 3 bases, and the junction held 1 base outside the gene matches. This CDR3 has 13 residues. Germline V gene sequence: CDR1 KGHSH, CDR2 LQKENI. CDR3 amino acids: CASSPGQDYEQYF. In nucleotides, the CDR3 is TGTGCCAGCTCACCAGGACAGGACTACGAGCAGTACTTC.

This clonotype was recorded many times. V usage is TRBV7-3 and J usage is TRBJ1-1, with D possibly matching TRBD1 (6 bases). V shed 5 bases and J shed 3 bases, with 13 bases lying between them. CDR1 is SGHTA and CDR2 is FQGTGA in the germline V gene. CDR3 length: 14 residues. The CDR3: CASSPDSFYTEAFF. As DNA, the CDR3 is TGTGCCAGCAGCCCGGACAGTTTTTACACTGAAGCTTTCTTT.

This clonotype showed up many times. The rearrangement uses TRBV5-4 and TRBJ2-3, with TRBD2 matching over 9 bases. V lost 4 bases to trimming and J lost 3 bases; unmatched junction nucleotides: 6. Germline CDR1 and CDR2: SGHNT and YYREEE (reference sequence). The CDR3 loop spans 15 amino acids. DNA of the CDR3: TGTGCCAGCAGCCGCGGCGGGAGGGCAACAGATACGCAGTATTTT. Protein: CASSRGGRATDTQYF. Supplemented by reference TRBV5-4 and TRBJ2-3, the full variable domain reads ETGVTQSPTHLIKTRGQQVTLRCSSQSGHNTVSWYQQALGQGPQFIFQYYREEENGRGNFPPRFSGLQFPNYSSELNVNALELDDSALYLCASSRGGRATDTQYFGPGTRLTVL.

At least ten counts were recorded for this clonotype. The V call is TRBV7-3, the J call TRBJ1-2; possibly TRBD1 for D (5 bases). CDR1 and CDR2 from the germline V gene are SGHTA and FQGTGA. V was cut by 5 bases and J by 4 bases, with 17 bases left in between. The CDR3 contains 15 residues. CDR3 in DNA: TGTGCCAGCAGCCCCGGCCAGGGAATGCGCTATGGCTACACCTTC. It encodes CASSPGQGMRYGYTF. Looking up the rest from reference TRBV7-3 and TRBJ1-2 gives the full variable domain: GAGVSQTPSNKVTEKGKYVELRCDPISGHTALYWYRQSLGQGPEFLIYFQGTGAADDSGLPNDRFFAVRPEGSVSTLKIQRTERGDSAVYLCASSPGQGMRYGYTFGSGTRLTVV.

This clonotype has more than one count but fewer than ten. V and J are TRBV20-1 and TRBJ1-1; D gene uncertain. The germline CDR1 and CDR2 sequences are DFQATT and SNEGSKA (reference sequence). Trimming left V 0 bases short and J 4 bases short, with 3 bases between. The CDR3 length is 11 residues. The CDR3 here is CSAREATEAFF. The CDR3 DNA reads TGCAGTGCTAGAGAGGCCACTGAAGCTTTCTTT.

This sequence joins TRBV23-1 and TRBJ2-7; weak D call: TRBD1 (5 bases). TRBV23-1 is reported as an ORF; its role is uncertain. V dropped 6 bases and J dropped 6 bases, with 12 bases sitting between them. CDR3 size: 12 residues. DNA for the CDR3: TGCGCCAGCAGGACAGCTCTTGGCGAGCAGTACTTC. Translated, it gives CASRTALGEQYF.

The table lists this clonotype with a count of one. This sequence may be a read error, since a much larger clone differs from it by one base. The genes are TRBV11-2 and TRBJ2-1, with D maybe TRBD2 (5 bases). This CDR3 region has 12 residues. V lost 6 bases and J 6 bases, leaving 9 bases between the germline ends. Per the germline V gene, CDR1 is SGHAT and CDR2 is FQNNGV. The CDR3 protein is CASRLRGNEQFF. DNA of the CDR3: TGTGCCAGCAGGCTACGGGGCAATGAGCAGTTCTTC.

This clonotype appeared many times. This sequence joins TRBV12-3 or TRBV12-4 and TRBJ1-1, with D possibly being TRBD1 (6 bases). The CDR3 totals 11 residues. V lost 5 bases and J 10 bases, leaving 11 bases between the germline ends. In nucleotides, the CDR3 is TGTGCCAGCAGTAGGACAGAAGGAGCTTTCTTT. Translated: CASSRTEGAFF.

This clonotype was counted ten times or more. The chain uses TRBV9 and TRBJ1-3; 9 bases line up with TRBD1. The germline CDR1 and CDR2 sequences are SGDLS and YYNGEE. Losses at the gene ends were 4 bases for V and 4 bases for J; bases not matched to a gene: 9. The CDR3 is made up of 16 amino acids. CDR3 loop: CASSPHRGQRGNTIYF. The CDR3 DNA reads as TGTGCCAGCAGCCCCCACAGGGGGCAACGGGGAAACACCATATATTTT.

This clonotype was seen more than once but under ten times. The chain links TRBV6-5 to TRBJ2-4, with TRBD1 as a possible D gene (5 bases). The CDR3 consists of 16 residues. Germline lookup yields CDR1 MNHEY and CDR2 SVGAGI. Trimming took 4 bases from V and 1 from J, leaving 14 bases between them. The CDR3 here is CASSSPWGPAKNIQYF. For the CDR3, the DNA is TGTGCCAGCAGTTCACCGTGGGGCCCTGCCAAAAACATTCAGTACTTC.

V usage is TRBV6-1 and J usage is TRBJ1-2; the D gene is possibly TRBD1 (5 bases). The V end was cut by 1 base, the J end by 4 bases, with 10 bases between. CDR3 size: 14 residues. Germline loops: CDR1 MNHNS, CDR2 SASEGT. The CDR3 bases are TGTGCCAGCAGTGAAGTCGGCCAGGGCTATGGCTACACCTTC. Translating it yields CASSEVGQGYGYTF.

Many counts were recorded for this clonotype. V is TRBV7-2 and J is TRBJ2-3, with unresolved D. In germline, CDR1 is SGHTA, CDR2 FQGNSA. V was pared by 8 bases and J by 4 bases, with 16 bases between. There are 14 residues in the CDR3. CDR3 amino acids: CASRDLAGPDTQYF. Written as DNA, the CDR3 is TGTGCCAGCCGCGACCTGGCAGGACCAGATACGCAGTATTTT.

This clonotype was recorded many times. This chain uses TRBV6-6 with TRBJ2-7; 8 bases agree with TRBD1. Germline V lookup: CDR1 MNHNY, CDR2 SVGAGI (reference sequence). This CDR3 is built from 16 residues. With 6 bases clipped from V and 4 bases from J, the junction kept 14 bases outside the gene matches. The CDR3 sequence: CASRASSTGVRYEQYF. Here the CDR3 DNA reads TGTGCCAGCAGGGCCTCTTCGACAGGGGTCCGTTACGAGCAGTACTTC.

The chain joins TRBV11-2 to TRBJ1-4; no clear D. The CDR3 has 14 residues. Germline V CDR1 and CDR2: SGHAT, FQNNGV. The V gene lost 1 base and the J gene lost 5 bases, with 8 bases spanning the gap. The CDR3 bases are TGTGCCAGCAGCTTAGCATGGGAAAATGAAAAACTGTTTTTT. It is translated as CASSLAWENEKLFF.

This clonotype was counted ten times or more. The CDR3 DNA sequence: TGTGCCAGCAGTTCCGACAGGGTCGGTGAAAATCAGCCCCAGCATTTT. Protein sequence: CASSSDRVGENQPQHF. The V call is TRBV2, the J call TRBJ1-5; TRBD1 agrees at 7 bases. J gave up 4 bases and V 5 bases, and 11 bases lay outside the gene matches. Looked up from germline, CDR1 is SNHLY and CDR2 is FYNNEI. The CDR3 has 16 residues. Together with reference TRBV2 and TRBJ1-5, the CDR3 gives the full variable domain: EPEVTQTPSHQVTQMGQEVILRCVPISNHLYFYWYRQILGQKVEFLVSFYNNEISEKSEIFDDQFSVERPDGSNFTLKIRSTKLEDSAMYFCASSSDRVGENQPQHFGDGTRLSIL.

This clonotype was seen a handful of times. The chain uses TRBV13 and TRBJ1-2; TRBD1 matches at 8 bases. The CDR3 sequence is 15 residues long. Germline trimming cut 4 bases from V and 8 bases from J; bases unmatched to any gene: 12. From germline, CDR1 is PRHDT and CDR2 FYEKMQ (reference sequence). CDR3 nucleotides: TGTGCCAGCAGCTCGATAGGACAGGGTTCAAGAGGCTACACCTTC. It codes for CASSSIGQGSRGYTF.

V gene TRBV6-2 or TRBV6-3 combines with J gene TRBJ2-6; possibly TRBD1 for D (6 bases). The CDR3 loop spans 17 amino acids. V lost 8 bases, J lost 7 bases, and 24 bases lay in between. Germline assignment: CDR1 MNHEY and CDR2 SVGEGT. The DNA for the CDR3 is TGTGCCAGCGCCCTTCTCTTTCAGGGGAGCGGCGCCAACGTCCTGACTTTC. It translates to CASALLFQGSGANVLTF.